This TCR beta chain was identified during a study of T-cell reconstitution after alpha-beta-depleted transplantation in children. Findings and limits, study-wide: Where alpha-beta T cells came from about two months after transplant was reportedly several hundred expanded graft clones. Recipient T cells and thymic progenitors that survived gave rise to the high TCRbeta diversity observed at day 60 in some patients. At the one-year point after transplant, T-cell counts and TCRbeta diversity were found to come mostly from T cells that had been newly produced.

A TCRbeta library incorporating unique molecular identifiers was prepared. In TCRdb, the PCR reads were re-called with MiXCR into one record per CDR3 protein. The data show about 340,000 distinct CDR3 sequences, about 16% seen once. About this clonotype itself: Its target is unknown.

The germline gives CDR1 MDHEN, CDR2 SYDVKM. This CDR3 region has 15 residues. The V segment lost 7 bases and the J segment 9 bases; nucleotides outside the gene matches: 13. This receptor was taken from a male patient between 2 and 15 years old who had a stem cell transplant for acute lymphoblastic leukemia, so the T cells may come from the graft donor. The sample consisted of PBMCs, mostly from graft donor cells, taken 360 days after TCRalphabeta/CD19-depleted stem cell transplant. The rearrangement uses TRBV28 and TRBJ2-4, with 9 bases fitting TRBD1. In DNA, the CDR3 is TGTGCCAGCATGCCAACAGGGGGCCGTCATTTCATTCAGTACTTC. This codes for CASMPTGGRHFIQYF.